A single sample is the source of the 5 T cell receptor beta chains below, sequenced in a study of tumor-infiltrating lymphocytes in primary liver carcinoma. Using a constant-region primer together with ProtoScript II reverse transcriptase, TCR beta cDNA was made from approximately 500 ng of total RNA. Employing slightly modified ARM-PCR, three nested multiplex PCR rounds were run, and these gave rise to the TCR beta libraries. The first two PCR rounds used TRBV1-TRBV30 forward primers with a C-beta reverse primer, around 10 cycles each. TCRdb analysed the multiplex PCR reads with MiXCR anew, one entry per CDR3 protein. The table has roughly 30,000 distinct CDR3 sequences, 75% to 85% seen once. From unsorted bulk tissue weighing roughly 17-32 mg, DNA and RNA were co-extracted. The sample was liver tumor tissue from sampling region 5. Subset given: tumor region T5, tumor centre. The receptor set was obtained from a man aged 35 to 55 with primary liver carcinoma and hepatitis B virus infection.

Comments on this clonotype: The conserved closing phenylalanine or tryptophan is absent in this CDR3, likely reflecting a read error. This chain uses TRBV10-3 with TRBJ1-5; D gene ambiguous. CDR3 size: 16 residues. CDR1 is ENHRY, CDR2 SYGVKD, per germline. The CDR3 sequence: CVISESAGQAGQPQHI. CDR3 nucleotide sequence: TGTGTCATCAGTGAGTCGGCTGGTCAGGCGGGGCAGCCCCAGCATATT.

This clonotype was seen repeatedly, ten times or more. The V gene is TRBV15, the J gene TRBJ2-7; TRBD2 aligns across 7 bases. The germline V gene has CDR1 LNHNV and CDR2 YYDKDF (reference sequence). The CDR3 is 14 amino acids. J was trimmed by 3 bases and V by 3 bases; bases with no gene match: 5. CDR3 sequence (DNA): TGTGCCACCAGCAGGGCGGGCGGGAGCTACGAGCAGTACTTC. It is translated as CATSRAGGSYEQYF.

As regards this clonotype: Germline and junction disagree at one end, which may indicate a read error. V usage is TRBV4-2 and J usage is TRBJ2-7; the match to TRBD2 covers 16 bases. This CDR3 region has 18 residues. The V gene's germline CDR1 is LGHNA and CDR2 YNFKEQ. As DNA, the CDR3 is TGTGCCGGCAGTAGAAAACCGGGACTAGCGGGAGGGCCACACGAACAGTACTTC. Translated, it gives CAGSRKPGLAGGPHEQYF.

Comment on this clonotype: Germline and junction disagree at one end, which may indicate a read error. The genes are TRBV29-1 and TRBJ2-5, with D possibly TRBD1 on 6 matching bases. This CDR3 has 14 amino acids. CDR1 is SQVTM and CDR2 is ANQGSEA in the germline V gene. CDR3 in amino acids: CSYWANRVLETQYF. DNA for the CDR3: TGCAGCTATTGGGCGAACAGGGTCTTAGAGACCCAGTACTTT.

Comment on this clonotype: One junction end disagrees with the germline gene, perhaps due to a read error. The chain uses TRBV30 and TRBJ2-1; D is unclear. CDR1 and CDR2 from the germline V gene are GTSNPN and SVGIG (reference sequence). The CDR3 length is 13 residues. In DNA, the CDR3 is TGTGACTGGAGTGTACTTCTCCGAGATGAGCAGTTCTTC. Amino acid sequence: CDWSVLLRDEQFF.